This passage covers 20 T cell receptor beta chains from one sample sequenced in a study of T-cell reconstitution after alpha-beta-depleted transplantation in children. Unique molecular identifiers were used in preparing the TCRbeta library. TCRdb processed the PCR reads anew with MiXCR; each CDR3 protein has one entry. This table holds 250,000 to 400,000 distinct CDR3 sequences, around 20% found once. The input for sequencing was PBMCs, mostly from graft donor cells, taken 180 days after TCRalphabeta/CD19-depleted stem cell transplant. The source of these receptors is a male patient younger than 18 who had a stem cell transplant for acute lymphoblastic leukemia, so the T cells may come from the graft donor.

A word on this clonotype: One end of the junction does not line up with germline, which may come from a read error. The chain's CDR3 is CARSVQGAGELFF. The CDR3 region has the DNA TGTGCCCGCAGCGTACAGGGTGCCGGGGAGCTGTTTTTT. V is TRBV9 and J is TRBJ2-2; TRBD1 is a possible D gene (6 bases). From germline, CDR1 is SGDLS and CDR2 YYNGEE. This CDR3 has 13 amino acids.

Only one count was recorded for this clonotype. The chain joins TRBV18 to TRBJ2-3; 7 positions agree with TRBD1. This CDR3 has 17 residues. Per germline, CDR1 KGHSH and CDR2 LQKENI. Germline trimming cut 4 bases from V and 2 bases from J; bases unmatched to any gene: 12. CDR3 nucleotides: TGTGCCAGCTCACTCTTACGACAGGGTAGCTTCACAGATACGCAGTATTTT. Protein sequence: CASSLLRQGSFTDTQYF. The whole variable domain, remainder taken from reference TRBV18 and TRBJ2-3, is NAGVMQNPRHLVRRRGQEARLRCSPMKGHSHVYWYRQLPEEGLKFMVYLQKENIIDESGMPKERFSAEFPKEGPSILRIQQVVRGDSAAYFCASSLLRQGSFTDTQYFGPGTRLTVL.

In its sample, this clonotype was seen many times. The rearrangement joins TRBV27 to TRBJ2-5, with D perhaps given as TRBD1 or TRBD2 (5 bases each). CDR3 length: 14 residues. CDR1 and CDR2 (germline): MNHEY, SMNVEV (reference sequence). Between the trimmed V and J ends, which lost 1 base and 7 bases, there was a span of 13 bases. The DNA of the CDR3 is TGTGCCAGCAGTTTATTTGAGGGGCGAGCGACCCAGTACTTC. This sequence encodes CASSLFEGRATQYF.

This clonotype was found a few times. The chain combines TRBV7-6 with TRBJ2-5; no reliable D call. CDR1 is SGHVS, CDR2 FNYEAQ, per germline. The CDR3 consists of 11 residues. The V end was cut by 1 base, the J end by 7 bases, with 4 bases between. CDR3 sequence reads: CASSLVATQYF. DNA of the CDR3: TGTGCCAGCAGCTTAGTGGCGACCCAGTACTTC.

The chain recombines TRBV3-1 with TRBJ2-5; 10 positions agree with TRBD2. This CDR3 has 17 amino acids. Germline CDR1 LGHDT, CDR2 YNNKEL (reference sequence). The J segment lost 5 bases and the V segment lost 0 bases, leaving 9 bases of the junction unmatched. The DNA of the CDR3 is TGTGCCAGCAGCCAAGAGGTCCTAGCGGGAGCGATGGAGACCCAGTACTTC. Residues: CASSQEVLAGAMETQYF.

The V gene is TRBV7-9, the J gene TRBJ2-2, with D maybe TRBD2 (6 bases). CDR1 and CDR2 from the germline V gene are SEHNR and FQNEAQ (reference sequence). Trimming cost V 4 bases and J 3 bases, with 9 bases left between them. The CDR3 is made up of 14 amino acids. The DNA of the CDR3 is TGTGCCAGCAGCTCCAGCGGGTACACCGGGGAGCTGTTTTTT. Its translation: CASSSSGYTGELFF.

J is TRBJ2-7 and V is TRBV24-1, with a tentative D call TRBD1 (6 bases). Germline V gene data show CDR1 as KGHDR and CDR2 as SFDVKD. V was cut by 3 bases and J by 3 bases, with 20 bases left in between. The CDR3 is 17 residues long. CDR3 coding DNA: TGTGCCACCAGTGATCCCACAGGGAAGCGGCTTGACTACGAGCAGTACTTC. Translating it yields CATSDPTGKRLDYEQYF.

This clonotype was detected once. The chain couples TRBV13 to TRBJ2-6; no clear D. The CDR3 runs 17 residues. With 5 bases removed from V and 0 bases from J, the gap between germline ends came to 14 bases. In germline, CDR1 is PRHDT, CDR2 FYEKMQ (reference sequence). The CDR3: CASSGCGILSGANVLTF. The CDR3 region has the DNA TGTGCCAGCAGCGGTTGCGGTATCCTCTCTGGGGCCAACGTCCTGACTTTC. The variable domain in full, completed from reference TRBV13 and TRBJ2-6, reads AAGVIQSPRHLIKEKRETATLKCYPIPRHDTVYWYQQGPGQDPQFLISFYEKMQSDKGSIPDRFSAQQFSDYHSELNMSSLELGDSALYFCASSGCGILSGANVLTFGAGSRLTVL.

This clonotype has at least ten counts. The chain couples TRBV10-3 to TRBJ1-1, with 7 bases aligning to TRBD1. Trimming took 6 bases from V and 1 from J; bases not matched to a gene: 5. The V gene's germline CDR1 is ENHRY and CDR2 SYGVKD. The CDR3 contains 14 residues. CDR3 DNA sequence: TGTGCCATCAGGACGGGACAGCGGAACACTGAAGCTTTCTTT. Its translation: CAIRTGQRNTEAFF.

V and J are TRBV14 and TRBJ2-4; D may be TRBD1 (6 bases). The CDR3 contains 17 residues. Germline V gene sequence: CDR1 SGHDN, CDR2 FVKESK. The V end was cut by 4 bases, the J end by 0 bases, with 16 bases between. CDR3 DNA: TGTGCCAGCAGCCGATACGGGACATCTTTAGCCAAAAACATTCAGTACTTC. It specifies CASSRYGTSLAKNIQYF.

The chain is built from TRBV5-1 and TRBJ1-5, with D perhaps TRBD1 (5 bases). The CDR3 runs 15 residues. Trimming took off 4 bases at V and 5 bases at J, with 16 bases between the two ends. Germline CDR1 SGHRS, CDR2 YFSETQ. CDR3 sequence reads: CASSPNGQGHQPQHF. Written as DNA, the CDR3 is TGCGCCAGCAGCCCAAACGGGCAGGGCCATCAGCCCCAGCATTTT.

This rearrangement joins TRBV27 to TRBJ1-2; TRBD1 might be the D (6 bases). CDR1 MNHEY and CDR2 SMNVEV come from the germline V gene (reference sequence). Trimming pared 4 bases from V and 8 bases from J, leaving 14 bases between. The CDR3 length is 13 residues. The CDR3: CASSSQGSWGYTF. In nucleotides, the CDR3 is TGTGCCAGCAGTTCACAGGGCTCCTGGGGCTACACCTTC.

J is TRBJ2-7 and V is TRBV10-2; 9 bases map to TRBD1. V was pared by 8 bases and J by 5 bases, with 4 bases of the junction left unmatched. Looked up from germline, CDR1 is WSHSY and CDR2 is SAAADI. The CDR3 is 12 residues long. The CDR3 spells CASGQGTDEQYF. The CDR3 region has the DNA TGCGCCAGCGGACAGGGGACGGACGAGCAGTACTTC.

This clonotype was seen a few times. The V and J genes are TRBV3-1 and TRBJ2-7; D gene unclear. The CDR3 has 13 residues. V was trimmed by 8 bases and J by 0 bases, leaving 11 bases between them. Germline CDR1 is LGHDT and CDR2 is YNNKEL (reference sequence). CDR3 coding DNA: TGTGCCAGCCGGCCGCAGAGCTCCTACGAGCAGTACTTC. It translates to CASRPQSSYEQYF.

The V and J genes are TRBV20-1 and TRBJ1-5; no clear D gene. The CDR3 loop spans 14 amino acids. V was trimmed by 1 base and J by 4 bases, leaving 11 bases between them. In germline, CDR1 is DFQATT, CDR2 SNEGSKA (reference sequence). CDR3 nucleotide sequence: TGCAGTGCTAGAGCCGCAAGGGCTAATCAGCCCCAGCATTTT. Protein: CSARAARANQPQHF.

This clonotype was observed a few times. The V and J genes are TRBV5-1 and TRBJ2-7, with D possibly TRBD2 on 5 matching bases. Deletions cut 2 bases from V and 4 bases from J, with 13 bases between. Germline values: CDR1 SGHRS, CDR2 YFSETQ. The CDR3 contains 14 residues. CDR3 residues: CASSFREYGYEQYF. In nucleotides, the CDR3 is TGCGCCAGCAGCTTTAGGGAGTATGGGTACGAGCAGTACTTC.

The chain recombines TRBV5-6 with TRBJ1-1; D perhaps matches TRBD1 (5 bases). Germline assignment: CDR1 SGHDT and CDR2 YYEEEE. The CDR3 extends over 16 amino acids. Trimming took off 1 base at V and 7 bases at J, with 20 bases between the two ends. CDR3 DNA: TGTGCCAGCAGCTTGTTGGGCACCTCGGGGCGCGGTGAAGCTTTCTTT. Its protein is CASSLLGTSGRGEAFF.

This clonotype was picked up one time. This sequence joins TRBV2 and TRBJ1-4; possible D gene TRBD1, 6 bases. Germline-derived CDR1 and CDR2 are SNHLY and FYNNEI. The CDR3 spans 15 residues. V was pared by 5 bases and J by 1 base, with 11 bases between. The CDR3 is CASSPDRLTNEKLFF. The CDR3 DNA follows: TGTGCCAGCAGTCCGGACAGACTAACTAATGAAAAACTGTTTTTT.

This clonotype was seen more than once but under ten times. The chain joins TRBV4-1 to TRBJ2-6; tentatively, D is TRBD1 (5 bases). The CDR3 is 15 amino acids. V was clipped by 5 bases and J by 2 bases, with 10 bases between them. Germline assignment: CDR1 MGHRA and CDR2 YSYEKL. CDR3 protein: CASSVDRTGANVLTF. The CDR3 DNA reads TGCGCCAGCAGCGTCGACAGAACTGGGGCCAACGTCCTGACTTTC.

The rearrangement links TRBV29-1 to TRBJ2-2; tentative D call: TRBD1 (5 bases). The V end was cut by 6 bases, the J end by 6 bases, with 20 bases between. Germline V gene sequence: CDR1 SQVTM, CDR2 ANQGSEA. This CDR3 has 15 residues. Here the CDR3 DNA reads TGCAGCGTCCTACCAGGGCACAAGGAATCCGGGGAGCTGTTTTTT. This encodes CSVLPGHKESGELFF.